This T cell receptor beta chain was found in a study of radiation and T cells in renal cell carcinoma. Study at large: Nephrectomy followed 15 Gy stereotactic body radiation by 4 weeks.

This CDR3 has 15 residues. The germline V gene has CDR1 SGHVS and CDR2 FQNEAQ. Trimming removed 3 bases from V and 2 bases from J; junction bases left unmatched: 4. Study-wide results and limits: Top tumor clonotypes rose in blood 2 weeks post-radiation, then contracted.

As concerns this clone: Its target is unknown.

The data were produced by immunoSEQ multiplex PCR, yet TCRdb's version contains in-frame clones alone and is incomplete. The sample shows 70,000 or so clones, 82% of them seen only once. Regarding time point: blood 2 weeks post-SBRT. Treatment of the sample: 15 Gy SBRT to primary tumor, nephrectomy 4 weeks later. Clear cell pathology was present in this patient's renal cell carcinoma. This material consisted of blood, taken from a patient whose treatment included radiotherapy and nephrectomy. The receptor was isolated from a man between 60 and 75 years old with renal cell carcinoma. This sequence joins TRBV7-8 and TRBJ2-1, with 7 bases lining up with TRBD2. The CDR3 DNA is TGTGCCAGCAGCTTGGGAGGGGATACCTACAATGAGCAGTTCTTC. Translated: CASSLGGDTYNEQFF.